Sequencing of this T cell receptor beta chain was carried out in a study of T cells in Graves' hyperthyroidism and ophthalmopathy. Concerning this clonotype: Its target is not known.

Findings and limits, study-wide: Appearing also in blood were most of the thyroid clonotypes expanded above 0.001. Separation of ophthalmopathy from stable hyperthyroidism was achieved by a 13 V-J model.

The V gene end was trimmed by 6 bases and the J gene end by 7 bases; junction bases not matched to a gene: 5. Germline lookup yields CDR1 KGHSH and CDR2 LQKENI. The CDR3 is 12 amino acids. RNA transcripts provided the source from which TCR beta CDR3 regions were amplified. A first-round RT-PCR of the TCR CDR3 used the HTBI primer set. MiXCR was run by TCRdb on the multiplex PCR reads, yielding one entry per CDR3 protein. The table has under 400,000 distinct CDR3 sequences, 25% seen once; the top ten hold 73%. This TCR came from a man in his forties or fifties with Graves' hyperthyroidism. Sequenced material: blood. The chain joins TRBV18 to TRBJ2-5; 7 nucleotides match TRBD2. CDR3 in amino acids: CASSREAGTQYF. DNA for the CDR3: TGTGCCAGCTCCCGGGAGGCCGGGACCCAGTACTTC.